These 9 T cell receptor beta chains were all obtained from the same sample, sequenced in a study of blood T cell repertoires in COVID-19. TCRdb keeps only in-frame clones here, not all; method: immunoSEQ multiplex PCR. The repertoire includes 250,000 or so clones, 80% to 95% of them detected once, and roughly 0.79% sits in the top ten. The sequenced sample was peripheral blood. The receptor set was obtained from a young man with COVID-19, enrolled during active disease.

The rearrangement links TRBV28 to TRBJ2-7; tentative D call: TRBD2 (5 bases). Germline assignment: CDR1 MDHEN and CDR2 SYDVKM. The ends were cut back, 3 bases at V and 6 bases at J, with 12 bases in the middle. The CDR3 has 13 amino acids. In DNA, the CDR3 is TGTGCCAGCAGTTTTTCGTCGGGGTTCGAGCAGTACTTC. Amino acid sequence: CASSFSSGFEQYF.

The V gene is TRBV15, the J gene TRBJ1-2; D unclear. Between the trimmed V and J ends, which lost 11 bases and 5 bases, there was a span of 12 bases. This CDR3 region has 11 residues. Germline-derived CDR1 and CDR2 are LNHNV and YYDKDF (reference sequence). CDR3 DNA: TGTGCCCCACCCGGGGTTTATGGCTACACCTTC. Residues: CAPPGVYGYTF.

The rearrangement uses TRBV5-4 and TRBJ1-2, with 10 nucleotides matching TRBD1. Trimming cost V 0 bases and J 4 bases; bases outside gene matches: 6. The CDR3 covers 16 residues. Germline V gives CDR1 SGHNT, CDR2 YYREEE (reference sequence). The CDR3 loop is CASSLGPGTGVYGYTF. CDR3 nucleotide sequence: TGTGCCAGCAGCTTGGGCCCGGGGACAGGGGTCTATGGCTACACCTTC.

The J gene is TRBJ2-1, the V gene TRBV3-1 (or the pseudogene TRBV3-2); 12 bases line up with TRBD2. The CDR3 is 22 residues long. V dropped 0 bases and J dropped 0; count of bases not matched to a gene: 15. Germline CDR1 and CDR2: LGHDT and YNNKEL (reference sequence). In nucleotides, the CDR3 is TGTGCCAGCAGCCAAGAATGGCGCTGGGGTCTAGCGGGGGGGAGCTCCTACAATGAGCAGTTCTTC. Translating gives CASSQEWRWGLAGGSSYNEQFF.

CDR3 nucleotide sequence: TGTGCCAGCATCAACCCCGGGGGGAATGGCTACACCTTC. Its protein product is CASINPGGNGYTF. The chain has TRBV6-6 and TRBJ1-2; D is possibly TRBD1 (5 bases). Germline V gene sequence: CDR1 MNHNY, CDR2 SVGAGI (reference sequence). CDR3 length equals 13 residues. V was cut by 7 bases and J by 6 bases, with 15 bases left in between.

This chain uses TRBV5-6 with TRBJ1-2; D gene ambiguous. The CDR3 has 12 amino acids. The V gene's germline CDR1 is SGHDT and CDR2 YYEEEE. Between the trimmed V and J ends, which lost 2 bases and 4 bases, there was a span of 6 bases. CDR3 protein: CASSFYGYGYTF. CDR3 DNA: TGTGCCAGCAGCTTCTACGGCTATGGCTACACCTTC.

This chain links TRBV19 with TRBJ1-1; 8 bases match TRBD1. The CDR3 extends over 13 amino acids. CDR1 and CDR2 from the germline V gene are LNHDA and SQIVND (reference sequence). The junction had 7 bases not matched to a gene; V was cut back by 4 bases and J by 9 bases. The CDR3: CASSTGQGRKAFF. DNA for the CDR3: TGTGCCAGTAGTACAGGACAGGGACGGAAAGCTTTCTTT.

The V call is TRBV5-1, the J call TRBJ1-1, with 9 positions matching TRBD1. This CDR3 contains 14 residues. V gave up 4 bases and J gave up 3 bases; unmatched junction bases: 4. CDR1 is SGHRS and CDR2 is YFSETQ in the germline V gene. CDR3 in amino acids: CASSGGQGYTEAFF. The CDR3, as DNA: TGCGCCAGCAGCGGGGGACAGGGCTACACTGAAGCTTTCTTT.

The chain recombines TRBV29-1 with TRBJ1-2; 8 nucleotides align to TRBD1. Germline values: CDR1 SQVTM, CDR2 ANQGSEA. The junction had 9 bases not matched to a gene; V was cut back by 5 bases and J by 7 bases. The CDR3 totals 13 residues. The DNA of the CDR3 is TGCAGCGTTCAGGGGGCGCGGGTGGCTGGCTACACCTTC. This sequence encodes CSVQGARVAGYTF.